A selection of T cell receptor beta chains follows, all from one sample in a study of cytomegalovirus exposure and HLA in healthy donors. Method: immunoSEQ multiplex PCR; TCRdb's copy keeps in-frame clones and lacks some. The sample lists 150,000 to 200,000 clones, more than 60% seen once, with about 11% in the top ten. Input material: PBMCs. Every receptor here comes from a man between 18 and 35 years old in good health and CMV-seropositive. Both conserved end residues are part of each CDR3. D genes are given only for firm matches. Clone sizes are given selectively: once, few, many, or a class where the clone is expanded.

CDR3 length	V gene	D gene	J gene	clone size	CDR3 protein	CDR3 DNA
12	TRBV28	NA	TRBJ2-7	once	CASTQTRGSQYF	TGTGCCAGCACCCAGACCAGGGGTAGCCAGTACTTC
13	TRBV28	NA	TRBJ1-2	NA	CASSFVGDYGYTF	TGTGCCAGCAGTTTTGTAGGGGACTATGGCTACACCTTC
15	TRBV11-1	TRBD1	TRBJ2-7	NA	CASSAPGQAWDEQYF	TGTGCCAGCAGCGCGCCGGGACAGGCTTGGGACGAGCAGTACTTC
17	TRBV7-9	NA	TRBJ1-1	NA	CASRPAGLRGLGTEAFF	TGTGCCAGCAGACCAGCTGGCCTCCGGGGTTTGGGCACTGAAGCTTTCTTT
15	TRBV6-1	NA	TRBJ2-1	NA	CASSERIAEYNEQFF	TGTGCCAGCAGTGAACGGATAGCGGAGTACAATGAGCAGTTCTTC
13	TRBV28	NA	TRBJ1-5	NA	CASNDRLDQPQHF	TGTGCCAGCAATGACAGGCTAGATCAGCCCCAGCATTTT
16	TRBV7-8	TRBD1	TRBJ2-3	NA	CASSYGTAKSTDTQYF	TGTGCCAGCAGCTACGGGACAGCGAAGAGCACAGATACGCAGTATTTT
15	TRBV19	TRBD2	TRBJ2-1	NA	CASSIGAGGPREQFF	TGTGCCAGTAGTATTGGGGCGGGAGGCCCTCGGGAGCAGTTCTTC
15	TRBV21-1	NA	TRBJ2-7	few	CASSTLGGRSYEQYF	TGTGCCAGCAGCACCCTGGGGGGGCGATCCTACGAGCAGTACTTC
11	TRBV11-2	NA	TRBJ2-1	NA	CASSSRILQFF	TGTGCCAGCAGTTCCCGTATCTTGCAGTTCTTC
11	TRBV28	NA	TRBJ1-2	NA	CASRLEGSYTF	TGTGCCAGCAGACTGGAGGGGAGCTACACCTTC
16	TRBV11-1	TRBD2	TRBJ2-3	NA	CASSLVARETTDTQYF	TGTGCCAGCAGCTTAGTGGCGCGGGAGACCACAGATACGCAGTATTTT
13	TRBV19	NA	TRBJ2-7	NA	CASSADRFYEQYF	TGTGCCAGTAGTGCGGACAGATTCTACGAGCAGTACTTC
13	TRBV5-8	NA	TRBJ2-5	NA	CASSLGPGETQYF	TGTGCCAGCAGCTTGGGTCCGGGAGAGACCCAGTACTTC
13	TRBV11-1	NA	TRBJ2-7	NA	CASSSGVPHEQYF	TGTGCCAGCAGCTCGGGGGTTCCCCACGAGCAGTACTTC
14	TRBV6-6	NA	TRBJ1-1	NA	CASSPPPSGTEAFF	TGTGCCAGCAGTCCCCCTCCCTCAGGGACTGAAGCTTTCTTT
15	TRBV11-2	NA	TRBJ1-4	NA	CASSLDLSTNEKLFF	TGTGCCAGCAGCTTAGATCTATCCACGAATGAAAAACTGTTTTTT
14	TRBV6-1	NA	TRBJ2-7	few	CASSKGGGAQKQYF	TGTGCCAGCAGTAAAGGGGGGGGCGCACAGAAGCAGTACTTC
12	TRBV28	NA	TRBJ1-1	once	CASTPGGFEAFF	TGTGCCAGCACTCCAGGTGGCTTCGAAGCTTTCTTT
16	TRBV7-9	TRBD1	TRBJ2-7	few	CASSLVPRTGGYEQYF	TGTGCCAGCAGCTTAGTACCCAGGACAGGGGGTTACGAGCAGTACTTC
14	TRBV19	NA	TRBJ1-1	once	CASSIWVWGAEAFF	TGTGCCAGTAGTATCTGGGTATGGGGGGCTGAAGCTTTCTTT
13	TRBV6-8	TRBD1	TRBJ2-7	NA	CASSLRGNYEQYF	TGTGCCAGCAGCCTCAGGGGGAACTACGAGCAGTACTTC
20	TRBV27	TRBD2	TRBJ2-1	many	CASRDTPGTSGRALINEQFF	TGTGCCAGCAGGGACACACCCGGGACTAGCGGGAGGGCCTTGATAAATGAGCAGTTCTTC
15	TRBV6-5	NA	TRBJ1-1	NA	CASLIQEGMNTEAFF	TGTGCCAGTCTCATCCAAGAGGGCATGAACACTGAAGCTTTCTTT
13	TRBV7-3	NA	TRBJ2-3	NA	CASSLSGRGGQYF	TGTGCCAGCAGTTTGAGCGGCCGGGGTGGGCAGTATTTT
16	TRBV7-9	NA	TRBJ1-4	NA	CASSPYQGRANEKLFF	TGTGCCAGCAGCCCTTACCAGGGAAGGGCTAATGAAAAACTGTTTTTT
15	TRBV7-9	TRBD1	TRBJ2-7	NA	CASSPRGQDLYEQYF	TGTGCCAGCAGCCCAAGGGGACAGGACCTATACGAGCAGTACTTC
14	TRBV5-1	NA	TRBJ1-1	NA	CASRPGGENTEAFF	TGCGCCAGCAGGCCGGGAGGGGAGAACACTGAAGCTTTCTTT
15	TRBV7-3	NA	TRBJ2-3	NA	CASSLGAGATDTQYF	TGTGCCAGCAGCTTGGGGGCGGGAGCCACAGATACGCAGTATTTT
17	TRBV7-9	NA	TRBJ2-2	NA	CASSDKNRAKNTGELFF	TGTGCCAGCAGCGACAAGAACAGGGCAAAGAACACCGGGGAGCTGTTTTTT
14	TRBV10-1	TRBD2	TRBJ2-5	NA	CASSESGLAETQYF	TGCGCCAGCAGTGAGTCGGGACTAGCAGAGACCCAGTACTTC
16	TRBV10-3	NA	TRBJ1-1	once	CAISESEPWANTEAFF	TGTGCCATCAGTGAGTCGGAACCATGGGCGAACACTGAAGCTTTCTTT
12	TRBV27	NA	TRBJ2-1	NA	CASSRGRSEQFF	TGTGCCAGCAGTCGAGGTAGGAGTGAGCAGTTCTTC
11	TRBV20-1	NA	TRBJ2-1	NA	CSATQGHEQFF	TGCAGTGCCACCCAGGGGCATGAGCAGTTCTTC
12	TRBV11-3	NA	TRBJ2-7	NA	CASSLAGYEQYF	TGTGCCAGCAGCTTAGCAGGCTACGAGCAGTACTTC
17	TRBV27	TRBD2	TRBJ2-5	NA	CASSTARTSEKGETQYF	TGTGCCAGCAGTACCGCCAGGACTAGCGAGAAAGGAGAGACCCAGTACTTC
13	TRBV28	NA	TRBJ2-7	NA	CASSFGQAGEQYF	TGTGCCAGCAGTTTTGGTCAGGCTGGCGAGCAGTACTTC
11	TRBV28	NA	TRBJ2-7	few	CASSFPGEQYF	TGTGCCAGCTCGTTCCCGGGAGAGCAGTACTTC
16	TRBV2	TRBD1	TRBJ1-2	once	CASSGGQALANYGYTF	TGTGCCAGCAGTGGGGGACAGGCATTAGCTAACTATGGCTACACCTTC
15	TRBV7-3	TRBD2	TRBJ2-1	once	CASSLTPREGNEQFF	TGTGCCAGCAGCTTAACGCCCAGGGAGGGGAATGAGCAGTTCTTC
16	TRBV9	NA	TRBJ2-3	NA	CASSVASSRSTDTQYF	TGTGCCAGCAGCGTAGCTAGTAGCCGGAGCACAGATACGCAGTATTTT
14	TRBV2	TRBD1	TRBJ1-2	NA	CASSERQGAYGYTF	TGTGCCAGCAGTGAACGACAGGGGGCCTATGGCTACACCTTC
14	TRBV5-1	NA	TRBJ2-3	NA	CASSLVTTGDTQYF	TGCGCCAGCAGCTTGGTCACGACTGGAGATACGCAGTATTTT
15	TRBV4-1	NA	TRBJ2-7	few	CASSQEPASLYEQYF	TGCGCCAGCAGCCAAGAACCAGCGTCCTTGTACGAGCAGTACTTC
14	TRBV2	TRBD1	TRBJ2-7	NA	CASSDRGQGDEQYF	TGTGCCAGCAGTGATAGGGGACAGGGAGACGAGCAGTACTTC
15	TRBV28	NA	TRBJ2-4	NA	CASKAGQWIQNIQYF	TGTGCCAGCAAGGCTGGGCAGTGGATCCAAAACATTCAGTACTTC
14	TRBV6-1	NA	TRBJ1-4	NA	CASSVQDSVEKLFF	TGTGCCAGCAGCGTTCAGGATAGTGTTGAAAAACTGTTTTTT
13	TRBV18	TRBD1	TRBJ1-2	once	CASSPQTGESYTF	TGTGCCAGCTCACCGCAAACAGGGGAGAGCTACACCTTC
15	TRBV4-1	TRBD1	TRBJ2-7	NA	CASSQAQGVGYEQYF	TGCGCCAGCAGCCAAGCCCAGGGGGTTGGCTACGAGCAGTACTTC
14	TRBV28	NA	TRBJ1-2	NA	CASSSQQIYYGYTF	TGTGCCAGCAGTTCACAACAGATTTACTATGGCTACACCTTC
14	TRBV5-8	NA	TRBJ2-5	NA	CASSRRGIQETQYF	TGTGCCAGCAGCCGACGAGGGATCCAAGAGACCCAGTACTTC